Below, 22 T cell receptor beta chains from the same sample are listed, as sequenced in a study of T cell responses to AZD1222 COVID-19 vaccine. This table comes from immunoSEQ multiplex PCR, and its TCRdb copy is limited to in-frame clones, with some not included. The top ten clones hold roughly 1.3% of a sample with fewer than 130,000 clones, 92% of them seen once. The starting material was peripheral blood, obtained on day 0 of AZD1222 vaccination. These receptors were taken from an adult in good health.

The gene calls are TRBV11-3 and TRBJ2-7, with 9 bases fitting TRBD1. This CDR3 region has 15 residues. Germline CDR1 is SGHNT and CDR2 is YENEEA. The ends lost 4 bases at V and 5 bases at J; junction bases unmatched: 9. The CDR3 reads CASSYRQGGHDEQYF. DNA of the CDR3: TGTGCCAGCAGCTACCGACAGGGGGGTCACGACGAGCAGTACTTC.

The chain couples TRBV3-1 (or the pseudogene TRBV3-2) to TRBJ1-1; 7 nucleotides align to TRBD1. The germline V gene has CDR1 LGHDT and CDR2 YNNKEL (reference sequence). Trimming removed 1 base from V and 13 bases from J; junction bases left unmatched: 9. The CDR3 spans 13 residues. CDR3: CASSQAADGTVFF. As DNA, the CDR3 is TGTGCCAGCAGCCAAGCCGCTGACGGGACAGTTTTCTTT.

The chain employs TRBV12-5 and TRBJ1-1; no clear D. Trimming shortened V by 2 bases and J by 5 bases, and 9 bases separated the two germline ends. CDR1 LGHNT and CDR2 FRNRAP come from the germline V gene. The CDR3 consists of 13 residues. DNA for the CDR3: TGTGCTAGTGGTTTGAGATTGGGAACTGAAGCTTTCTTT. Amino acids: CASGLRLGTEAFF.

The V call is TRBV5-6, the J call TRBJ1-2, with D possibly matching TRBD1 (6 bases). CDR1 SGHDT and CDR2 YYEEEE come from the germline V gene. The CDR3 covers 15 residues. Trimming removed 4 bases at V and 4 bases at J, with 17 bases between. The CDR3 nucleotides read TGTGCCAGCAGCCCTGGGGCAGGGGTTCCCTATGGCTACACCTTC. This translates into CASSPGAGVPYGYTF.

The chain combines TRBV11-2 with TRBJ1-2; TRBD1 agrees at 9 bases. Unmatched junction bases numbered 10, after V lost 0 bases and J lost 8 bases. The CDR3 contains 16 residues. Germline CDR1 and CDR2: SGHAT and FQNNGV. CDR3 amino acids: CASSLERDRAPLGYTF. The CDR3 nucleotides are TGTGCCAGCAGCTTAGAAAGGGACAGGGCCCCCTTAGGCTACACCTTC.

This chain joins TRBV5-6 and TRBJ1-6; D uncertain. The germline gives CDR1 SGHDT, CDR2 YYEEEE. V was shortened by 0 bases and J by 9 bases, with 16 bases between the two germline ends. The CDR3 loop spans 16 amino acids. Written as DNA, the CDR3 is TGTGCCAGCAGCTTGGCTGGGAACAAACAAAGTTCACCCCTCCACTTT. It codes for CASSLAGNKQSSPLHF.

The gene calls are TRBV2 and TRBJ2-7; D uncertain. The CDR3 runs 12 residues. V lost 3 bases, J lost 2 bases, and 5 bases lay in between. Germline V gives CDR1 SNHLY, CDR2 FYNNEI. The CDR3 coding sequence is TGTGCCAGCAGTGATGTAGCCTACGAGCAGTACTTC. Amino acid sequence: CASSDVAYEQYF.

The chain uses TRBV19 and TRBJ1-5; TRBD1 matches 7 bases. V lost 5 bases to trimming and J lost 6 bases; unmatched junction nucleotides: 7. The germline V gene has CDR1 LNHDA and CDR2 SQIVND (reference sequence). This CDR3 has 14 amino acids. CDR3 loop: CASSDRGGVQPQHF. In nucleotides, the CDR3 is TGTGCCAGTAGTGATCGAGGGGGCGTTCAGCCCCAGCATTTT. Full variable domain (missing parts from reference TRBV19 and TRBJ1-5): DGGITQSPKYLFRKEGQNVTLSCEQNLNHDAMYWYRQDPGQGLRLIYYSQIVNDFQKGDIAEGYSVSREKKESFPLTVTSAQKNPTAFYLCASSDRGGVQPQHFGDGTRLSIL.

This chain connects TRBV28 to TRBJ2-1; 8 bases map to TRBD1. Trimming removed 6 bases from V and 3 bases from J; junction bases left unmatched: 7. Per the germline V gene, CDR1 is MDHEN and CDR2 is SYDVKM. This CDR3 has 15 amino acids. The CDR3 sequence is CASRSGTGLYNEQFF. For the CDR3, the DNA is TGTGCCAGCAGGTCCGGGACAGGACTCTACAATGAGCAGTTCTTC.

The rearrangement uses TRBV28 and TRBJ1-3; D is unclear. The germline V and J ends were trimmed by 2 bases and 3 bases, with 2 bases remaining between them. This CDR3 region has 12 residues. Per the germline V gene, CDR1 is MDHEN and CDR2 is SYDVKM. Here the CDR3 DNA reads TGTGCCAGCAGTTTAGTTGGAAACACCATATATTTT. Encoded protein: CASSLVGNTIYF.

This chain uses TRBV5-5 with TRBJ1-5; 7 nucleotides match TRBD1. Germline loops: CDR1 SGHKS, CDR2 YYEKEE (reference sequence). Trimming at V came to 0 bases and at J to 3 bases, leaving 6 bases not matched to a gene. The CDR3 loop spans 16 amino acids. The CDR3 here is CASSLDPTGLNQPQHF. DNA for the CDR3: TGTGCCAGCAGCTTGGACCCGACAGGGCTCAATCAGCCCCAGCATTTT.

The chain is built from TRBV9 and TRBJ2-7, with 11 bases matching TRBD1. The J segment lost 7 bases and the V segment lost 0 bases, leaving 9 bases of the junction unmatched. Germline assignment: CDR1 SGDLS and CDR2 YYNGEE. The CDR3 is 16 residues long. DNA for the CDR3: TGTGCCAGCAGCGTAGTCGACGGACAGGGGGCGAGTGAGCAGTACTTC. Encoded protein: CASSVVDGQGASEQYF.

CDR3 in DNA: TGTGCCAGCAGCTTGGGGACAGGGGGGGTCCCCGGGGAGCTGTTTTTT. Translated: CASSLGTGGVPGELFF. The chain uses TRBV7-6 and TRBJ2-2, with TRBD1 identical over 11 bases. CDR3 length: 16 residues. Germline V gives CDR1 SGHVS, CDR2 FNYEAQ. J gave up 6 bases and V 3 bases, and 6 bases lay outside the gene matches.

The chain uses TRBV5-6 and TRBJ1-1; a possible D gene is TRBD1 (5 bases). The CDR3 spans 14 residues. Trimming left V 0 bases short and J 0 bases short, with 6 bases between. Germline V gene lookup returns CDR1 SGHDT and CDR2 YYEEEE. The CDR3 nucleotides read TGTGCCAGCAGCTTGGTGGGGGTGAACACTGAAGCTTTCTTT. It encodes CASSLVGVNTEAFF.

The table lists this clone with a count of one. The V gene is TRBV12-3 or TRBV12-4, the J gene TRBJ1-1, with a weak D call TRBD1 (5 bases). The CDR3 extends over 12 amino acids. V lost 4 bases and J lost 9, with 12 bases in between. Here the CDR3 reads CASSSRRDQAFF. CDR3 nucleotide sequence: TGTGCCAGCAGTTCCCGCCGGGACCAAGCTTTCTTT.

V and J are TRBV4-3 and TRBJ2-7, with 15 bases that match TRBD2. Trimming cost V 4 bases and J 2 bases; bases outside gene matches: 6. The CDR3 length is 17 residues. Looked up from germline, CDR1 is LGHNA and CDR2 is YSLEER. CDR3 DNA: TGCGCCAGCAGCCCCCGGACTAGCGGGAGGGCCCCCTACGAGCAGTACTTC. Translated: CASSPRTSGRAPYEQYF.

The V call is TRBV19, the J call TRBJ2-3; 15 bases match TRBD2. Germline-derived CDR1 and CDR2 are LNHDA and SQIVND (reference sequence). The CDR3 sequence is 16 residues long. J was trimmed by 4 bases and V by 7 bases; bases with no gene match: 6. The CDR3 loop reads CASKGGLAGGSDTQYF. The CDR3 nucleotides are TGTGCCAGTAAAGGGGGACTAGCGGGAGGTTCAGATACGCAGTATTTT.

This clone was seen once. The J gene is TRBJ2-2, the V gene TRBV11-2; D is unclear. The CDR3 consists of 15 residues. Trimming stripped 4 bases from V and 5 bases from J, with 14 bases between. CDR1 and CDR2 (germline): SGHAT, FQNNGV. CDR3 in DNA: TGTGCCAGCAGCTCTGTTGTGGGTTCAACCGGGGAGCTGTTTTTT. Translation gives CASSSVVGSTGELFF.

V is TRBV19 and J is TRBJ2-3; D may be TRBD2 (6 bases). The CDR3 length is 16 residues. CDR1 and CDR2 (germline): LNHDA, SQIVND (reference sequence). Trimming cost V 1 base and J 2 bases, with 13 bases left between them. In DNA, the CDR3 is TGTGCCAGTAGTATAGTTCCCCTAGCGCCCACAGATACGCAGTATTTT. Protein sequence: CASSIVPLAPTDTQYF.

J is TRBJ1-5 and V is TRBV27; D uncertain. V lost 5 bases and J lost 0, with 8 bases in between. The CDR3 spans 14 residues. CDR1 is MNHEY, CDR2 SMNVEV, per germline (reference sequence). DNA of the CDR3: TGTGCCAGCAGTATTGTCTATAGCAATCAGCCCCAGCATTTT. The encoded protein is CASSIVYSNQPQHF.

With regard to this clone: The same CDR3 is also encoded by other DNA sequences in this sample. J is TRBJ1-5 and V is TRBV4-3; 7 bases fit TRBD1. Germline V gives CDR1 LGHNA, CDR2 YSLEER. The V and J ends lost 1 base and 2 bases, in that order; junction bases with no gene match: 2. The CDR3 contains 15 residues. DNA of the CDR3: TGCGCCAGCAGCCAAGGGACAGGCGGCAATCAGCCCCAGCATTTT. As protein: CASSQGTGGNQPQHF.

CDR3 loop: CASSQEGTGVQPQHF. CDR3 coding DNA: TGTGCCAGCAGCCAAGAAGGAACAGGGGTGCAGCCCCAGCATTTT. The chain recombines TRBV4-2 with TRBJ1-5, with TRBD1 matching 7 bases. CDR3 length equals 15 residues. The ends lost 0 bases at V and 7 bases at J; junction bases unmatched: 6. CDR1 and CDR2 from the germline V gene are LGHNA and YNFKEQ.